The 5 T cell receptor beta chains listed next were all sequenced from one sample in a study of blood T cells in healthy people across ages. A second roughly 7 to 11 cycle PCR used barcoded and J-beta primers. TCRdb re-called the 5' RACE reads with MiXCR, one entry per CDR3 protein. This sample has hundreds of thousands of distinct CDR3 sequences, with 25% to 30% found just once. Sequences were obtained from blood. These receptors came from an older woman in good health.

This clonotype was seen ten or more times. The chain links TRBV2 to TRBJ1-4; 8 bases match TRBD1. This CDR3 spans 13 amino acids. Losses at the gene ends were 7 bases for V and 5 bases for J; bases not matched to a gene: 3. Germline CDR1 is SNHLY and CDR2 is FYNNEI. CDR3 region: CASNGQGNEKLFF. The CDR3 region has the DNA TGTGCCAGCAATGGACAGGGAAATGAAAAACTGTTTTTT.

The table lists this clonotype with a few counts. The chain couples TRBV6-2 or TRBV6-3 to TRBJ1-4; D is undetermined. Germline V gene sequence: CDR1 MNHEY, CDR2 SVGEGT. The V and J ends lost 4 bases and 0 bases respectively, with 12 bases between them. The CDR3 runs 16 residues. CDR3 region: CASSWTSGTTNEKLFF. CDR3 nucleotides: TGTGCCAGCAGTTGGACCTCGGGAACAACTAATGAAAAACTGTTTTTT.

A few counts support this clonotype. This chain joins TRBV11-2 and TRBJ1-3, with 7 bases aligning to TRBD1. Germline CDR1 is SGHAT and CDR2 is FQNNGV. The ends lost 1 base at V and 2 bases at J; junction bases unmatched: 8. The CDR3 consists of 17 residues. The CDR3 protein is CASSLVGRQGPGNTIYF. The DNA for the CDR3 is TGTGCCAGCAGCTTAGTCGGGAGACAGGGCCCTGGAAACACCATATATTTT.

This clonotype has ten or more counts. The junction differs from germline at one of its ends, possibly a read error. The chain joins TRBV6-1 to TRBJ2-7; tentatively, D is TRBD1 (5 bases). The CDR3 spans 13 residues. Germline-derived CDR1 and CDR2 are MNHNS and SASEGT. The CDR3 spells CASREGQLYEQYF. CDR3 DNA sequence: TGTGCCAGCAGGGAAGGACAACTATACGAGCAGTACTTC.

The rearrangement uses TRBV20-1 and TRBJ2-7, with 7 bases lining up with TRBD1. Germline values: CDR1 DFQATT, CDR2 SNEGSKA (reference sequence). The CDR3 is made up of 15 amino acids. V dropped 6 bases and J dropped 1; count of bases not matched to a gene: 12. The CDR3 DNA follows: TGCAGTGCCCAACTACCCCTGACAGGGTCCTACGAGCAGTACTTC. This gives the protein CSAQLPLTGSYEQYF.